What follows is one T cell receptor beta chain and its context. What it recognizes is unknown. The source of the sample is a study of shared clonotypes between healthy human individuals. Germline-derived CDR1 and CDR2 are MNHEY and SVGAGI. Trimming pared 6 bases from V and 2 bases from J, leaving 13 bases between. The CDR3 runs 14 residues. Study results and limitations: How much donors shared clonotypes was expected to be affected by sequencing depth.

Every subset had its genomic DNA shared out evenly among several immunoSEQ plates. Profiling relied on immunoSEQ multiplex PCR, and the TCRdb table lists in-frame clones only, not all of them. The sample consists of about 1.5 million clones, 98% of them appearing once. The sequencing input was naive CD4+ T cells sorted from blood. Subset of the sample: CD45RA+ positively selected. The V and J genes are TRBV6-5 and TRBJ1-2; the D is unclear. The TCR sequence derives from a man aged 30-40 years in good health. The CDR3 coding sequence is TGTGCCAGCAGACGCTCCGGGAACAACTATGGCTACACCTTC. Protein sequence: CASRRSGNNYGYTF.